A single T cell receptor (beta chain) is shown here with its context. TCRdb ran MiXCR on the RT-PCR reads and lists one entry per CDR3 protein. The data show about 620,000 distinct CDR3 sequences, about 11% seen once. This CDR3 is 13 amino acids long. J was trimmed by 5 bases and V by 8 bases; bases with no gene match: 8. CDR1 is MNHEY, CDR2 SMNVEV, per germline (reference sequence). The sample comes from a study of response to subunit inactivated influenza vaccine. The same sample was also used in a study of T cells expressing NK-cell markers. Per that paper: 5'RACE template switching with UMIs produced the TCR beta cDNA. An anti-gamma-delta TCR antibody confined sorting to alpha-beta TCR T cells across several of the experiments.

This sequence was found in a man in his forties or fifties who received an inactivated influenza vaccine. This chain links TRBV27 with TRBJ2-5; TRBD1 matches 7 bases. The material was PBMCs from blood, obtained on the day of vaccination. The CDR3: CASRAGTEETQYF. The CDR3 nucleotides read TGTGCCAGCCGGGCCGGGACAGAGGAGACCCAGTACTTC.